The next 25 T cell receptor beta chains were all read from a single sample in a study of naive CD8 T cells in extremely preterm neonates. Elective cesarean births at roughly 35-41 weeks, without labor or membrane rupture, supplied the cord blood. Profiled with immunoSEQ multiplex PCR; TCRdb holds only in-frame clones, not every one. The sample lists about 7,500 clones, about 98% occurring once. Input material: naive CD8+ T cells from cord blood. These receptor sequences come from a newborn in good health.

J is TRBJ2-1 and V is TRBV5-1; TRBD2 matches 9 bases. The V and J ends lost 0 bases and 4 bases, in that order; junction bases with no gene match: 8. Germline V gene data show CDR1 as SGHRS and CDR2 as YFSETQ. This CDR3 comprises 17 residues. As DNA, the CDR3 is TGCGCCAGCAGCTTGGTCCCGGGACTAGCTGTGTACAATGAGCAGTTCTTC. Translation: CASSLVPGLAVYNEQFF.

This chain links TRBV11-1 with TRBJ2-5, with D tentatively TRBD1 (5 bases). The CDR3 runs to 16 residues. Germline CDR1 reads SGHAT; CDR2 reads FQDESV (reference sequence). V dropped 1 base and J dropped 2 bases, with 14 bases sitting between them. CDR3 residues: CASSLERGWTQETQYF. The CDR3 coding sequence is TGTGCCAGCAGCTTAGAAAGGGGCTGGACGCAAGAGACCCAGTACTTC.

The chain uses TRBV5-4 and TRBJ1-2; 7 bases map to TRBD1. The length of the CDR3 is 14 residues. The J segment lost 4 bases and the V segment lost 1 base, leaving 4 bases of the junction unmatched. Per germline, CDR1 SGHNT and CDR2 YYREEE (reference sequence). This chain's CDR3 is CASSLIGDSYGYTF. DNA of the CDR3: TGTGCCAGCAGCTTGATCGGGGACAGCTATGGCTACACCTTC. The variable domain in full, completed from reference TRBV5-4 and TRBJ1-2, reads ETGVTQSPTHLIKTRGQQVTLRCSSQSGHNTVSWYQQALGQGPQFIFQYYREEENGRGNFPPRFSGLQFPNYSSELNVNALELDDSALYLCASSLIGDSYGYTFGSGTRLTVV.

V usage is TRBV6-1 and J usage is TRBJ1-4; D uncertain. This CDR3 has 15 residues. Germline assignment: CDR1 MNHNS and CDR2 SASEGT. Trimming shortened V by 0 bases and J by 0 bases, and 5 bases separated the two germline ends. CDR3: CASSEARATNEKLFF. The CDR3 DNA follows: TGTGCCAGCAGTGAAGCTCGGGCAACTAATGAAAAACTGTTTTTT.

The CDR3, as DNA: TGTGCCAGCAGCTCCGGGACAGTAGCCTACGAGCAGTACTTC. Translating it yields CASSSGTVAYEQYF. The chain carries TRBV13 and TRBJ2-7; 7 bases match TRBD1. CDR1 and CDR2 from the germline V gene are PRHDT and FYEKMQ (reference sequence). This CDR3 is built from 14 residues. V shed 4 bases, J shed 2 bases, and the junction held 5 bases outside the gene matches.

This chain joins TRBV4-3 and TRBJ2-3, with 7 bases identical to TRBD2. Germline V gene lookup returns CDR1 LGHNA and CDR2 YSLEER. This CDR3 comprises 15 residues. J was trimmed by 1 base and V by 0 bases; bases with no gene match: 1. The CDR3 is CASSQDTSGTDTQYF. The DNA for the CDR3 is TGCGCCAGCAGCCAAGATACTAGCGGCACAGATACGCAGTATTTT.

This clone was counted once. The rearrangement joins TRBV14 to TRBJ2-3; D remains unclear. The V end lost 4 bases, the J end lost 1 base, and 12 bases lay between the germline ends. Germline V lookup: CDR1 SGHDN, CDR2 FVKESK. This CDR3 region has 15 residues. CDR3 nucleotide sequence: TGTGCCAGCAGCCTAACGTCGGCGGGCACAGATACGCAGTATTTT. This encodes CASSLTSAGTDTQYF. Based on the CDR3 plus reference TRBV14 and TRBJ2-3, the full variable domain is EAGVTQFPSHSVIEKGQTVTLRCDPISGHDNLYWYRRVMGKEIKFLLHFVKESKQDESGMPNNRFLAERTGGTYSTLKVQPAELEDSGVYFCASSLTSAGTDTQYFGPGTRLTVL.

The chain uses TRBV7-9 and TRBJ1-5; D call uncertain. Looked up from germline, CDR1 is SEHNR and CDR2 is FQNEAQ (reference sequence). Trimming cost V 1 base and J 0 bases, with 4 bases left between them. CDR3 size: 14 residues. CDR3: CASSLDSSNQPQHF. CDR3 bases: TGTGCCAGCAGCTTAGACAGTAGCAATCAGCCCCAGCATTTT.

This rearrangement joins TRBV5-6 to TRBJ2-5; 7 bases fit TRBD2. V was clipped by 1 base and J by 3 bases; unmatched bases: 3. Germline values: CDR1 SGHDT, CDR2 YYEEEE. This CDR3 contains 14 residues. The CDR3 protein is CASSLWTREETQYF. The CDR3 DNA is TGTGCCAGCAGCTTGTGGACTAGGGAAGAGACCCAGTACTTC.

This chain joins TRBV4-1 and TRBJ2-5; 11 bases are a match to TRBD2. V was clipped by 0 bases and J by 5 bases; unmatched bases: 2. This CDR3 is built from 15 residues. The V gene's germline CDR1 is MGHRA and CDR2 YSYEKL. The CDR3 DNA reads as TGCGCCAGCAGCCAAGATAGCGGGGGGGAGGAGACCCAGTACTTC. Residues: CASSQDSGGEETQYF.

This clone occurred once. The CDR3 protein is CASTILSGDEQFF. The CDR3 DNA follows: TGTGCCAGCACCATCCTTTCAGGGGATGAGCAGTTCTTC. The rearrangement uses TRBV21-1 and TRBJ2-1; the listed D gene, TRBD1, was not tested against the DNA. TRBV21-1 is described as a pseudogene. CDR3 length: 13 residues.

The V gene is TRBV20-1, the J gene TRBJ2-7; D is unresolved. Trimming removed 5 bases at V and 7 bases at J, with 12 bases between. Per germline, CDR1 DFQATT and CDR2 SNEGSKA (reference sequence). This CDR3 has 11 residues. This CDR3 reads CSAALGFEQYF. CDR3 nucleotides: TGCAGTGCTGCGCTCGGGTTTGAGCAGTACTTC.

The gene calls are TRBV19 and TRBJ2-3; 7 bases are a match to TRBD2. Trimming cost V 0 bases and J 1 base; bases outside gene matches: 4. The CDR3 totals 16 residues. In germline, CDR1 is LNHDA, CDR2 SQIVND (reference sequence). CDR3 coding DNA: TGTGCCAGTAGTATAGAGGGGGGGTTCGGCACAGATACGCAGTATTTT. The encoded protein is CASSIEGGFGTDTQYF.

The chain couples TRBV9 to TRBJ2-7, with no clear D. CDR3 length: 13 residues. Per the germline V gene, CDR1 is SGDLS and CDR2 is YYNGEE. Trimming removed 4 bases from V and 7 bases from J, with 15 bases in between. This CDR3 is CASSPIEESEQYF. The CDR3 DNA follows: TGTGCCAGCAGCCCTATTGAGGAGTCGGAGCAGTACTTC.

CDR3 sequence (DNA): TGTGCCTGGACAGGGGACACCGGGGAGCTGTTTTTT. Its protein product is CAWTGDTGELFF. V and J are TRBV30 and TRBJ2-2; D is possibly TRBD1 (6 bases). Looked up from germline, CDR1 is GTSNPN and CDR2 is SVGIG (reference sequence). The V and J ends lost 4 bases and 3 bases respectively, with 6 bases between them. The CDR3 consists of 12 residues.

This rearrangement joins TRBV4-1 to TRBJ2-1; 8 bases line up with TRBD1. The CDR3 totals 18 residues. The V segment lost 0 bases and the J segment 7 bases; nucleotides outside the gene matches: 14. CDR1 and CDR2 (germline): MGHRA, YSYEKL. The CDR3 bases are TGCGCCAGCAGCCAAGATCGGGCAGGGGGCAATACAAGGAATGAGCAGTTCTTC. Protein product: CASSQDRAGGNTRNEQFF.

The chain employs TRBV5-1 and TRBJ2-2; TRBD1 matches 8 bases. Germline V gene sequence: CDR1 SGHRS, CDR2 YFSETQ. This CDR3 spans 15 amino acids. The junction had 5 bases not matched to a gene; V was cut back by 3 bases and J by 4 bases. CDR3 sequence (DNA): TGCGCCAGCAGCTACCTCGACAGGGGCACCGGGGAGCTGTTTTTT. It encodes CASSYLDRGTGELFF.

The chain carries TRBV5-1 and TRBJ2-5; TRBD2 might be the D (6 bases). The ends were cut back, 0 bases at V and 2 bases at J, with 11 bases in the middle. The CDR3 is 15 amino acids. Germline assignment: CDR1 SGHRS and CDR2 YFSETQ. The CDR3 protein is CASSLGGGEQETQYF. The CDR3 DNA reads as TGCGCCAGCAGCTTGGGTGGCGGGGAGCAAGAGACCCAGTACTTC.

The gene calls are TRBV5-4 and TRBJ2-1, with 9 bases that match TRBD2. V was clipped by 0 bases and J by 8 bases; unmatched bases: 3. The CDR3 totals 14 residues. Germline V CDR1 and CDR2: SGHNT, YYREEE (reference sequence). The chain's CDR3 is CASSLASGVDEQFF. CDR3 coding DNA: TGTGCCAGCAGCTTGGCTAGCGGGGTTGATGAGCAGTTCTTC.

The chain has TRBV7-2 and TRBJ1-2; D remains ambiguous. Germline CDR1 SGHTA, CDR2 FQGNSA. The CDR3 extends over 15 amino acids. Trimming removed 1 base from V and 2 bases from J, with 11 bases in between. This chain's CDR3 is CASSLGGVPNYGYTF. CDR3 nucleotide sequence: TGTGCCAGCAGCTTAGGGGGAGTGCCCAACTATGGCTACACCTTC.

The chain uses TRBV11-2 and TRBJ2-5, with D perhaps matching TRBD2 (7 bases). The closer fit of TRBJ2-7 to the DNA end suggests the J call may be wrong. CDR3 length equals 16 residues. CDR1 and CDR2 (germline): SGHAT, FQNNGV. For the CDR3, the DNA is TGTGCCAGCAGCTTAGAAGGGGGGGCCAGCTCCTACGAGCAGTACTTC. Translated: CASSLEGGASSYEQYF.

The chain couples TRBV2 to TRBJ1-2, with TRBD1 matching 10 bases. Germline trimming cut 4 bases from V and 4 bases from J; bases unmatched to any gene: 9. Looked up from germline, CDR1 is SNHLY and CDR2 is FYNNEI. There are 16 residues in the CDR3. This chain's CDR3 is CASSGTRDRGFYGYTF. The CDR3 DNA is TGTGCCAGCAGTGGGACCCGGGACAGGGGATTCTATGGCTACACCTTC.

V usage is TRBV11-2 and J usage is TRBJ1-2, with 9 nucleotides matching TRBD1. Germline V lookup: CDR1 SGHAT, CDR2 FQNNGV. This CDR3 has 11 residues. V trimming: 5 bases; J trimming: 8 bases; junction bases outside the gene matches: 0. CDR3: CASSTGGGYTF. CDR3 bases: TGTGCCAGCAGCACAGGGGGCGGCTACACCTTC.

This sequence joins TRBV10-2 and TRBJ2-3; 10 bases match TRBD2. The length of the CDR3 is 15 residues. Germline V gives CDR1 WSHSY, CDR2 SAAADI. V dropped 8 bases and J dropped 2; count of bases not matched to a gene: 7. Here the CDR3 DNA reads TGCGCCAGCGTATCTAGCGGGGGACTCACAGATACGCAGTATTTT. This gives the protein CASVSSGGLTDTQYF.

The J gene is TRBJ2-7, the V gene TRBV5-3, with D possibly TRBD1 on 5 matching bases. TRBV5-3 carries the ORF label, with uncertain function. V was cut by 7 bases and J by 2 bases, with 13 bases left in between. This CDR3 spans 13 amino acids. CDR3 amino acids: CARLLEGAYEQYF. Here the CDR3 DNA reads TGTGCCAGACTCCTCGAAGGGGCCTACGAGCAGTACTTC.